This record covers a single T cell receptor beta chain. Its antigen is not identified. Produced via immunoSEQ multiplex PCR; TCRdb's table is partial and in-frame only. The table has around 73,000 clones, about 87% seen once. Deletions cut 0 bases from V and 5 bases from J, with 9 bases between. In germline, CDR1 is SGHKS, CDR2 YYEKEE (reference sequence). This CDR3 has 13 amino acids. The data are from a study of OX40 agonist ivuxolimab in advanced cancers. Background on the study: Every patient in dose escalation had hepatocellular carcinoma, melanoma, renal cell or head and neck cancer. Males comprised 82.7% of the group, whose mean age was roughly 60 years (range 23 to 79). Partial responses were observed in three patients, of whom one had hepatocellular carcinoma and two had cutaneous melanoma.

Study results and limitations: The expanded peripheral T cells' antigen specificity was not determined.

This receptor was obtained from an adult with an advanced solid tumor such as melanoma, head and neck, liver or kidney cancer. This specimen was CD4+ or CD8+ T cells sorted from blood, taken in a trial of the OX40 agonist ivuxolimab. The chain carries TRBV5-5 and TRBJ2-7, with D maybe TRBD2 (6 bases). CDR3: CASSLVSGNEQYF. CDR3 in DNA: TGTGCCAGCAGCTTGGTTAGCGGTAACGAGCAGTACTTC. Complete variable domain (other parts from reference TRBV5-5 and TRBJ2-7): DAGVTQSPTHLIKTRGQQVTLRCSPISGHKSVSWYQQVLGQGPQFIFQYYEKEERGRGNFPDRFSARQFPNYSSELNVNALLLGDSALYLCASSLVSGNEQYFGPGTRLTVT.